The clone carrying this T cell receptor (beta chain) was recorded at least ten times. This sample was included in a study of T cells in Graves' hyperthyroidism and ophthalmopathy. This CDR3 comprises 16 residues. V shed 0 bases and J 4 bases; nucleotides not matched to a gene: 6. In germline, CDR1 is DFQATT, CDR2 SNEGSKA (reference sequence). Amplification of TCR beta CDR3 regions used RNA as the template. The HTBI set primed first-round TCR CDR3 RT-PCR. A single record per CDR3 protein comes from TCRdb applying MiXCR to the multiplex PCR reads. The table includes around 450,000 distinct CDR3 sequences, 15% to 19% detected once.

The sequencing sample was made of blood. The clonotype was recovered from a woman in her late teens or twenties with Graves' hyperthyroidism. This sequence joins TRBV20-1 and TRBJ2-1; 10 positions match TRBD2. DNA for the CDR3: TGCAGTGCTAGAGACCTCACTAGCGGGGATTACAATGAGCAGTTCTTC. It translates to CSARDLTSGDYNEQFF.